Following are 23 T cell receptor beta chains from one sample sequenced in a study of blood T cell repertoires in COVID-19. TCRdb keeps only in-frame clones here, not all; method: immunoSEQ multiplex PCR. The repertoire holds under 200,000 clones, with approximately 88% as singletons. The sample consisted of PBMCs or T cells enriched from blood (not recorded which). These TCRs come from a woman aged 18-29 years who had recovered from COVID-19.

The CDR3 nucleotides read TGTGCCAGCAGCTCCCCGGGGGTCTACGAGCAGTACTTC. Its protein product is CASSSPGVYEQYF. This rearrangement joins TRBV6-5 to TRBJ2-7; the D gene is possibly TRBD2 (6 bases). This CDR3 comprises 13 residues. V lost 6 bases, J lost 3 bases, and 12 bases lay in between. The germline gives CDR1 MNHEY, CDR2 SVGAGI.

Note on this clone: This same CDR3 is encoded by further DNA sequences in the sample. V is TRBV5-1 and J is TRBJ1-2, with D hard to call. Deletions cut 0 bases from V and 2 bases from J, with 5 bases between. Germline loops: CDR1 SGHRS, CDR2 YFSETQ. CDR3 length: 13 residues. CDR3 sequence (DNA): TGCGCCAGCAGCTTGGACTCAAACTATGGCTACACCTTC. Its protein product is CASSLDSNYGYTF.

The chain employs TRBV7-9 and TRBJ2-5; the match to TRBD1 covers 7 bases. This CDR3 region has 17 residues. Trimming at V came to 0 bases and at J to 5 bases, leaving 12 bases not matched to a gene. Germline CDR1 reads SEHNR; CDR2 reads FQNEAQ (reference sequence). The CDR3 coding sequence is TGTGCCAGCAGCTTAGCGGGGACAGTTCATGCGGCGGAGACCCAGTACTTC. Its protein product is CASSLAGTVHAAETQYF.

The chain has TRBV28 and TRBJ2-6, with no clear D. The germline V gene encodes CDR1 MDHEN and CDR2 SYDVKM. The CDR3 spans 14 residues. V was cut by 6 bases and J by 4 bases, with 10 bases left in between. Here the CDR3 DNA reads TGTGCCAGCAGCCCAATTCGGGGGGCCAACGTCCTGACTTTC. Its translation is CASSPIRGANVLTF.

This clone was detected a few times. The rearrangement uses TRBV7-9 and TRBJ2-7, with TRBD2 matching 10 bases. This CDR3 is built from 16 residues. Unmatched junction bases numbered 5, after V lost 1 base and J lost 2 bases. CDR1 SEHNR and CDR2 FQNEAQ come from the germline V gene (reference sequence). The CDR3 sequence: CASSLVGSGGPYEQYF. As DNA, the CDR3 is TGTGCCAGCAGCTTAGTAGGTAGCGGGGGGCCCTACGAGCAGTACTTC.

The chain carries TRBV9 and TRBJ2-1, with 11 bases fitting TRBD1. The germline V gene encodes CDR1 SGDLS and CDR2 YYNGEE. The ends lost 3 bases at V and 7 bases at J; junction bases unmatched: 9. The CDR3 consists of 16 residues. This CDR3 is CASSGQRDRGENEQFF. CDR3 sequence (DNA): TGTGCCAGCAGCGGCCAGCGGGACAGGGGGGAGAATGAGCAGTTCTTC.

A single count supports this clone. The chain employs TRBV15 and TRBJ1-4; TRBD1 is a possible D gene (6 bases). Trimming stripped 3 bases from V and 8 bases from J, with 16 bases between. CDR3 length equals 15 residues. Germline V gene lookup returns CDR1 LNHNV and CDR2 YYDKDF (reference sequence). CDR3 DNA: TGTGCCACCAGCAGTAACAGGGTGGATGGGGAAAAACTGTTTTTT. This gives the protein CATSSNRVDGEKLFF.

The CDR3 nucleotides read TGCGCCAGCAGCCCAGCAGGGTGGTTGGGCTACACCTTC. As protein: CASSPAGWLGYTF. The V call is TRBV5-1, the J call TRBJ1-2, with a weak D call TRBD1 (5 bases). The CDR3 runs 13 residues. Germline V gene data show CDR1 as SGHRS and CDR2 as YFSETQ. The V end was cut by 4 bases, the J end by 8 bases, with 15 bases between.

CDR3 in DNA: TGCGCCAGCTCAACCGATGCAGGGACTTACGAGCAGTACTTC. This codes for CASSTDAGTYEQYF. The V call is TRBV5-1, the J call TRBJ2-7; tentatively, D is TRBD2 (6 bases). This CDR3 contains 14 residues. Trimming took 7 bases from V and 4 from J, leaving 18 bases between them. Germline V gives CDR1 SGHRS, CDR2 YFSETQ. The whole variable domain, remainder taken from reference TRBV5-1 and TRBJ2-7, is KAGVTQTPRYLIKTRGQQVTLSCSPISGHRSVSWYQQTPGQGLQFLFEYFSETQRNKGNFPGRFSGRQFSNSRSEMNVSTLELGDSALYLCASSTDAGTYEQYFGPGTRLTVT.

The V gene is TRBV28, the J gene TRBJ2-7; D may be TRBD1 (6 bases). CDR3 length equals 14 residues. In germline, CDR1 is MDHEN, CDR2 SYDVKM. V lost 6 bases to trimming and J lost 0 bases, with 12 bases between them. In DNA, the CDR3 is TGTGCCAGCAGCGGTCAGGGGAACTCCTACGAGCAGTACTTC. It specifies CASSGQGNSYEQYF.

The chain joins TRBV2 to TRBJ2-3, with a weak D call TRBD1 (5 bases). The CDR3 is made up of 13 amino acids. V was cut by 5 bases and J by 2 bases, with 8 bases left in between. Germline V gene lookup returns CDR1 SNHLY and CDR2 FYNNEI. The CDR3 sequence is CASSLDTTDTQYF. In DNA, the CDR3 is TGTGCCAGCAGTTTGGACACCACAGATACGCAGTATTTT.

The V call is TRBV19, the J call TRBJ1-2; 7 bases map to TRBD1. The CDR3 sequence is 15 residues long. Germline assignment: CDR1 LNHDA and CDR2 SQIVND (reference sequence). V was pared by 5 bases and J by 8 bases, with 14 bases of the junction left unmatched. The CDR3: CASSPGVGQPSGYTF. CDR3 sequence (DNA): TGTGCCAGTAGTCCCGGCGTGGGACAGCCATCGGGCTACACCTTC.

The rearrangement joins TRBV27 to TRBJ1-1; D may be TRBD1 (5 bases). CDR3 length equals 17 residues. Germline loops: CDR1 MNHEY, CDR2 SMNVEV (reference sequence). The V gene lost 3 bases and the J gene lost 1 base, with 18 bases spanning the gap. The CDR3 nucleotides read TGTGCCAGCAGTTTCAGGGCAGGCCCCCTCGCGAACACTGAAGCTTTCTTT. Protein sequence: CASSFRAGPLANTEAFF.

The chain carries TRBV19 and TRBJ1-2; a weak D match, TRBD1 (5 bases). Trimming removed 3 bases at V and 7 bases at J, with 12 bases between. This CDR3 is built from 13 residues. From germline, CDR1 is LNHDA and CDR2 SQIVND (reference sequence). The CDR3 region has the DNA TGTGCCAGTAGTATTTTGGGGGGTACTGGCTACACCTTC. It encodes CASSILGGTGYTF.

This clone appeared a few times. This chain joins TRBV12-3 or TRBV12-4 and TRBJ1-5; D is ambiguous. The CDR3 covers 13 residues. Trimming pared 6 bases from V and 2 bases from J, leaving 8 bases between. CDR3 DNA sequence: TGTGCCAGCAGCCACGAGGGCAATCAGCCCCAGCATTTT. Encoded protein: CASSHEGNQPQHF.

The J gene is TRBJ2-1, the V gene TRBV7-9; the D gene is possibly TRBD1 (6 bases). Germline V gene sequence: CDR1 SEHNR, CDR2 FQNEAQ (reference sequence). The CDR3 totals 15 residues. Trimming removed 10 bases from V and 12 bases from J, with 28 bases in between. CDR3 bases: TGTGCCATCGGACCTCCTGGACAGCCCCAGTTTGGGCAGTTCTTC. The encoded protein is CAIGPPGQPQFGQFF.

V is TRBV5-5 and J is TRBJ1-1; D is unresolved. Germline V CDR1 and CDR2: SGHKS, YYEKEE (reference sequence). The CDR3 consists of 13 residues. Deletions cut 0 bases from V and 1 base from J, with 4 bases between. The CDR3 DNA reads TGTGCCAGCAGCTTGGCAGGGAACACTGAAGCTTTCTTT. This codes for CASSLAGNTEAFF.

This chain connects TRBV5-1 to TRBJ1-1; no clear D. The germline gives CDR1 SGHRS, CDR2 YFSETQ. Trimming cost V 4 bases and J 3 bases, with 10 bases left between them. The CDR3 contains 13 residues. The CDR3 DNA sequence: TGCGCCAGCAGCGTCGGTCGGGACACTGAAGCTTTCTTT. It translates to CASSVGRDTEAFF. Full variable domain (remainder filled in from reference TRBV5-1 and TRBJ1-1): KAGVTQTPRYLIKTRGQQVTLSCSPISGHRSVSWYQQTPGQGLQFLFEYFSETQRNKGNFPGRFSGRQFSNSRSEMNVSTLELGDSALYLCASSVGRDTEAFFGQGTRLTVV.

This clone was seen only a few times. J is TRBJ1-5 and V is TRBV5-1; D call uncertain. The CDR3 contains 14 residues. The V gene's germline CDR1 is SGHRS and CDR2 YFSETQ. V dropped 0 bases and J dropped 7 bases, with 11 bases sitting between them. CDR3 residues: CASSLAGFGQPQHF. The CDR3 DNA sequence: TGCGCCAGCAGCTTGGCCGGGTTTGGACAGCCCCAGCATTTT. Filled out from reference TRBV5-1 and TRBJ1-5, the complete variable domain reads KAGVTQTPRYLIKTRGQQVTLSCSPISGHRSVSWYQQTPGQGLQFLFEYFSETQRNKGNFPGRFSGRQFSNSRSEMNVSTLELGDSALYLCASSLAGFGQPQHFGDGTRLSIL.

This chain uses TRBV19 with TRBJ2-2; 14 bases line up with TRBD2. In germline, CDR1 is LNHDA, CDR2 SQIVND (reference sequence). The CDR3 runs to 16 residues. After removal of 5 bases from V and 7 bases from J, the junction contained 6 bases not matched to a gene. The CDR3 DNA reads as TGTGCCAGTAGTGCGGGACTAGCGGGGGTGGTCGGGGAGCTGTTTTTT. Amino acids: CASSAGLAGVVGELFF.

The chain couples TRBV21-1 to TRBJ1-6; the listed D gene, TRBD1, was not tested against the DNA. TRBV21-1 is described as a pseudogene. The CDR3 totals 13 residues. This CDR3 reads CASRYRERSPLHF. DNA of the CDR3: TGTGCCAGCCGATACAGGGAGCGCTCACCCCTCCACTTT.

The chain carries TRBV30 and TRBJ2-7; 7 bases line up with TRBD1. With 5 bases clipped from V and 1 base from J, the junction kept 11 bases outside the gene matches. Germline V lookup: CDR1 GTSNPN, CDR2 SVGIG (reference sequence). CDR3 length: 15 residues. The CDR3 nucleotides are TGTGCCTGGTCTTACGGGACAGTAGATTCCTACGAGCAGTACTTC. Its translation: CAWSYGTVDSYEQYF.

The chain employs TRBV20-1 and TRBJ1-2; D is undetermined. Germline loops: CDR1 DFQATT, CDR2 SNEGSKA (reference sequence). Trimming took off 5 bases at V and 8 bases at J, with 12 bases between the two ends. This CDR3 has 11 residues. This chain's CDR3 is CSASFPGGYTF. The CDR3, as DNA: TGCAGTGCTTCGTTCCCAGGAGGCTACACCTTC.